This entry is about one T cell receptor (beta chain). Its antigen is not identified. This record comes from a study of cytomegalovirus exposure and HLA in healthy donors. Separation from the approximately 660-subject first cohort characterized the roughly 120-subject validation cohort, to which the donors belonged. Generated by immunoSEQ multiplex PCR, the TCRdb table keeps only in-frame clones and is missing some. The repertoire holds 250,000 to 300,000 clones, with 90% as singletons. The study's findings and limits: High sensitivity and specificity were reportedly achieved when the classifier diagnosed cytomegalovirus status. In vitro confirmation showed three CMV-associated chains to be CMV antigen specific. The listing of 150 or so TCR beta chains classed them as cytomegalovirus-associated.

This CDR3 contains 11 residues. Germline V gene lookup returns CDR1 MNHEY and CDR2 SVGAGI. The ends were cut back, 11 bases at V and 6 bases at J, with 14 bases in the middle. The sequence was collected from a woman aged 18-29 years in good health and CMV-seronegative. Material for sequencing was PBMCs. The V gene is TRBV6-5, the J gene TRBJ2-7, with D tentatively TRBD2 (6 bases). CDR3: CAGGTSGEQYV. Here the CDR3 DNA reads TGTGCCGGCGGGACCTCCGGCGAGCAGTACGTC.